This T cell receptor (beta chain) came from a study of cytomegalovirus exposure and HLA in healthy donors. V was cut by 6 bases and J by 0 bases, with 8 bases left in between. The CDR3 spans 14 residues. Germline CDR1 is SNHLY and CDR2 is FYNNEI. With regard to this clone: The antigen remains unidentified.

Overall study findings and caveats: Several of the most significant clusters appeared linked to common viral pathogens, based on a later analysis. Per a prior analysis, the majority of TCR beta V segments were productive roughly 87% or roughly 30% of the time.

60 Vbeta and 13 Jbeta primers were used in PCR. Generated by immunoSEQ multiplex PCR, the TCRdb table keeps only in-frame clones and is missing some. The sample includes around 150,000 clones, approximately 70% seen only once; the top ten take roughly 7.1%. The sequencing input was PBMCs. The source is a middle-aged man in good health and CMV-seropositive. This sequence joins TRBV2 and TRBJ1-4; no reliable D call. CDR3 protein: CASRRAATNEKLFF. CDR3 DNA sequence: TGTGCCAGCAGGAGGGCGGCAACTAATGAAAAACTGTTTTTT.